This record concerns one TCR beta chain sequence. Its specificity is unknown. The sample has other DNA sequences that encode this CDR3 too. This entry comes from a study of shared clonotypes between healthy human individuals. Points from the study as a whole: Generation probabilities of non-shared clonotypes were lower (relative to those shared by all four donors). For sorted subsets, rarefaction showed incomplete sequencing despite large depth.

Germline V CDR1 and CDR2: MNHEY, SMNVEV (reference sequence). Trimming took 9 bases from V and 3 from J; bases not matched to a gene: 8. CDR3 length: 14 amino acids. Positive CCR7 selection of CD45RO-negative cells yielded the naive CD8 cells, and terminally differentiated effector memory CD45RA+ cells were excluded. Sequenced by immunoSEQ multiplex PCR; TCRdb stores in-frame clones only, minus some. The data show 1.5 million to 2.5 million clones, approximately 95% seen once. The TCR comes from a man between 18 and 35 years old in good health. The chain has TRBV27 and TRBJ1-5; 7 bases are a match to TRBD1. Sequencing was carried out using naive CD8+ T cells sorted from blood. DNA of the CDR3: TGTGCCAGTTCTCCGGGGACAGACAATCAGCCCCAGCATTTT. It translates to CASSPGTDNQPQHF.